This T cell receptor beta chain was recorded in a study of control samples from healthy donors and cancer patients. As concerns this clone: At the DNA level, this CDR3 is encoded by other sequences in the same sample as well.

Trimming removed 0 bases at V and 2 bases at J, with 5 bases between. Germline CDR1 and CDR2: SGDLS and YYNGEE. The CDR3 has 14 amino acids. Measured with immunoSEQ multiplex PCR; TCRdb has only the in-frame clones, and not every one. The sample consists of 150,000 to 200,000 clones, more than 80% of them appearing once. The receptor comes from a man aged 25-45 years in good health. The sequenced sample was blood. This sequence joins TRBV9 and TRBJ1-4; D remains unclear. CDR3 residues: CASSVAGTNEKLFF. The DNA of the CDR3 is TGTGCCAGCAGCGTAGCTGGTACTAATGAAAAACTGTTTTTT. The complete variable domain, with remaining parts taken from reference TRBV9 and TRBJ1-4, reads DSGVTQTPKHLITATGQRVTLRCSPRSGDLSVYWYQQSLDQGLQFLIQYYNGEERAKGNILERFSAQQFPDLHSELNLSSLELGDSALYFCASSVAGTNEKLFFGSGTQLSVL.